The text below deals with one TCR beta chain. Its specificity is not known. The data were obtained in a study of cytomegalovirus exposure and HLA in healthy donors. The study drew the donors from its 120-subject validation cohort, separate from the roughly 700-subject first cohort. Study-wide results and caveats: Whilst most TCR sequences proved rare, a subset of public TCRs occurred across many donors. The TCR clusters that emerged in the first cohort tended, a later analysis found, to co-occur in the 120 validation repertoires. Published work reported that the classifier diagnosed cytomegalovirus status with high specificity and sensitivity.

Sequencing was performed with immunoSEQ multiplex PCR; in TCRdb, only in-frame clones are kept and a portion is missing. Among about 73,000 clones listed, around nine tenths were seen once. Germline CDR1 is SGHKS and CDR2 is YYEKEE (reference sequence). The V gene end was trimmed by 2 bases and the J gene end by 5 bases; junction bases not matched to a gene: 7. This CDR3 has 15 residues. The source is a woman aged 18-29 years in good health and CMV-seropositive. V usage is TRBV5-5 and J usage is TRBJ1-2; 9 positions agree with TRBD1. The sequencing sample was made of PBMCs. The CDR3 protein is CASSFVDRGLYGYTF. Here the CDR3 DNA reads TGTGCCAGCAGCTTCGTGGACAGGGGATTGTATGGCTACACCTTC.